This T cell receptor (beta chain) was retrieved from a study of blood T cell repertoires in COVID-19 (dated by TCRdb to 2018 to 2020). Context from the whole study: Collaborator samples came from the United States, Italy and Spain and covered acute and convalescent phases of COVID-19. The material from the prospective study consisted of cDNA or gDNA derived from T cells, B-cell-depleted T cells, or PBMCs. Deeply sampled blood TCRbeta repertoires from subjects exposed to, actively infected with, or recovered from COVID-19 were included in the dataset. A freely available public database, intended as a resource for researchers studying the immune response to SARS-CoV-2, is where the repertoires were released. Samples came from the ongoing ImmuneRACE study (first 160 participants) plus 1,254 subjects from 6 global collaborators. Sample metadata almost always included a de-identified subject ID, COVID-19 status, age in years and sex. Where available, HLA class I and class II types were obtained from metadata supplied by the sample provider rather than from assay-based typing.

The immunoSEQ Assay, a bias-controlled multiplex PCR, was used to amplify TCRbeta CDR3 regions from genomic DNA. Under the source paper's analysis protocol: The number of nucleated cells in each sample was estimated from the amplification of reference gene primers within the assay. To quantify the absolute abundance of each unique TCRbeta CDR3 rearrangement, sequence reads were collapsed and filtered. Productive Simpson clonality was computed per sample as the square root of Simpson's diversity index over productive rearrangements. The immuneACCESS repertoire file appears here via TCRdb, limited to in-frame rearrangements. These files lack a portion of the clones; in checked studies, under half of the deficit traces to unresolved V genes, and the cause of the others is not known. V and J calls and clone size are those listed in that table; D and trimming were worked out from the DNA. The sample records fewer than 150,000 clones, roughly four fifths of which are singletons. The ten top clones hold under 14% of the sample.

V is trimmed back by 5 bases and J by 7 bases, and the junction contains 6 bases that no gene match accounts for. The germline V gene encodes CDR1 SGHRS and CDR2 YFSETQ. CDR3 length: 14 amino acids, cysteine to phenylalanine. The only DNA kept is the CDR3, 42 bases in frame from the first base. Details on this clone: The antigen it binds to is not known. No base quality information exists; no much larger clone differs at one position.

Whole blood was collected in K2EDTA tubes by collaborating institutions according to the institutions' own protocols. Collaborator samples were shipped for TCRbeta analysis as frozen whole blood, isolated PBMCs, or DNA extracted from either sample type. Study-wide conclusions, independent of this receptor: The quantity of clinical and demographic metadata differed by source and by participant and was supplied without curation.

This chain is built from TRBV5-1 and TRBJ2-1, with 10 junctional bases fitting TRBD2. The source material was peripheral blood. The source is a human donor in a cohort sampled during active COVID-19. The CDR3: CASRKGLAANEQFF. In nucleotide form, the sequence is TGCGCCAGCAGAAAAGGACTAGCGGCTAATGAGCAGTTCTTC.